A single count supports the clone carrying this T cell receptor (beta chain). As yet, its antigen is unknown. The assay was immunoSEQ multiplex PCR, and TCRdb's table has in-frame clones only and misses some. Here the sample spans more than 300,000 clones, 80% to 90% being singletons. The data were obtained in a study of Ad26.COV2.S vaccination and SARS-CoV-2 variants. About the study: Intramuscular Ad26.COV2.S at 5x10^10 or 1x10^11 viral particles.

V gave up 6 bases and J gave up 0 bases, with 8 bases separating them. The CDR3 sequence is 14 residues long. Germline loops: CDR1 MNHEY, CDR2 SVGAGI. Notes on the study in general: Participants in the vaccine arm had higher spike-specific TCR breadth; placebo recipients had lower. Reported findings describe substantial breadth in spike-specific CD8+ and CD4+ T cell responses following vaccination.

Treatment denoted: approximately 18 received Ad26.COV2.S at low or high dose, single or two shots; roughly five received placebo; per-sample allocation not given. All samples were drawn on day 63, counting from the first vaccine or placebo injection. V is TRBV6-5 and J is TRBJ1-4; D remains ambiguous. The TCR sequence derives from a person aged 18-60 years who received the Ad26.COV2.S COVID-19 vaccine or a placebo. Sequenced material: peripheral blood, taken in a trial of Ad26.COV2.S vaccine versus placebo. The CDR3 protein is CASSGAATNEKLFF. CDR3 coding DNA: TGTGCCAGCAGCGGAGCAGCAACTAATGAAAAACTGTTTTTT.